The rows below give T cell receptor beta chains drawn from one sample of a study of T-cell memory formation after mild COVID-19. TCRdb processed the 5' RACE reads anew with MiXCR; each CDR3 protein has one entry. Of 300,000 to 350,000 distinct CDR3 sequences listed, around 15% were seen once; the top ten hold around 20%. Sequenced: PBMCs or a T cell subset sorted from them (not recorded which). The source is a man younger than 35 who had mild COVID-19 (a few samples of this study predate the infection). Cell type and time point are not known. CDR3s include the opening cysteine and the closing phenylalanine or tryptophan. D genes are given only for firm matches. A clone size is listed for some rows: how often the clone was seen (once, few, many), or a class if it is expanded.

clone_size j_call d_call v_call cdr3_aa cdr3_nt
few TRBJ2-3 NA TRBV2 CAGTPPGTSTDTQYF TGTGCCGGGACCCCCCCGGGGACTAGCACAGATACGCAGTATTTT
NA TRBJ2-7 NA TRBV7-6 CASSLEKEGYYEQYF TGTGCCAGCAGCTTAGAAAAGGAGGGTTACTACGAGCAGTACTTC
many TRBJ2-3 TRBD2 TRBV4-2 CASSQKGLAGSTDTQYF TGTGCCAGCAGCCAAAAGGGGCTAGCGGGGAGCACAGATACGCAGTATTTT
few TRBJ2-1 TRBD2 TRBV4-3 CASSQDPISGGVDEQFF TGCGCCAGCAGCCAAGACCCCATTAGCGGGGGGGTCGATGAGCAGTTCTTC
NA TRBJ2-3 TRBD1 TRBV5-1 CASSMDRVGRDTQYF TGCGCCAGCAGCATGGACAGGGTAGGGCGGGATACGCAGTATTTT
few TRBJ2-3 TRBD2 TRBV7-2 CASSLSAGGSTDTQYF TGTGCCAGCAGCTTATCAGCGGGGGGTTCCACAGATACGCAGTATTTT
NA TRBJ1-5 TRBD1 TRBV12-3/TRBV12-4 CASSSTGGKQPQHF TGTGCCAGCAGTTCAACAGGGGGTAAACAGCCCCAGCATTTT
once TRBJ2-3 NA TRBV27 CASSFRTTDTQYF TGTGCCAGCAGTTTCAGGACAACAGATACGCAGTATTTT
NA TRBJ2-1 TRBD2 TRBV12-3/TRBV12-4 CASTGGGGAPGSYNEQFF TGTGCCAGCACCGGGGGCGGGGGGGCTCCGGGCTCCTACAATGAGCAGTTCTTC
few TRBJ1-3 NA TRBV7-9 CAIQDSMGNTIYF TGTGCCATCCAGGACAGTATGGGAAACACCATATATTTT
NA TRBJ1-5 NA TRBV12-3/TRBV12-4 CASKPQGGSNQPQHF TGTGCCAGCAAGCCCCAGGGTGGTAGCAATCAGCCCCAGCATTTT
NA TRBJ2-7 NA TRBV6-2/TRBV6-3 CASSPPYAGRPYEQYF TGTGCCAGCAGCCCTCCCTACGCGGGCCGGCCCTACGAGCAGTACTTC
NA TRBJ2-3 NA TRBV18 CASSPDSPRTDTQYF TGTGCCAGCTCCCCGGACTCCCCGCGCACAGATACGCAGTATTTT
NA TRBJ1-1 NA TRBV18 CASSPQETNTEAFF TGTGCCAGCTCCCCCCAGGAAACGAACACTGAAGCTTTCTTT
few TRBJ2-3 TRBD2 TRBV12-3/TRBV12-4 CASRMSGGTDTQYF TGTGCCAGCAGGATGAGCGGGGGCACAGATACGCAGTATTTT
NA TRBJ2-2 NA TRBV9 CASSGGLTGELFF TGTGCCAGCAGCGGTGGACTGACCGGGGAGCTGTTTTTT
few TRBJ2-7 TRBD1 TRBV30 CAWATGTGAYEQYF TGTGCCTGGGCCACCGGGACAGGCGCCTACGAGCAGTACTTC
NA TRBJ1-4 NA TRBV7-2 CASSLNQGGEKLFF TGTGCCAGCAGCCTAAACCAGGGTGGTGAAAAACTGTTTTTT
few TRBJ2-1 NA TRBV25-1 CASRAETGQFF TGTGCCAGCAGGGCCGAGACAGGGCAGTTCTTC
NA TRBJ2-7 TRBD1 TRBV12-3/TRBV12-4 CASSEQGAYEQYF TGTGCCAGCAGCGAACAGGGGGCCTACGAGCAGTACTTC
few TRBJ2-5 TRBD2 TRBV5-1 CASSMGLYQETQYF TGCGCCAGCAGCATGGGACTATACCAAGAGACCCAGTACTTC
NA TRBJ1-5 NA TRBV12-3/TRBV12-4 CASTTGISYGNQPQHF TGTGCCAGCACCACAGGGATTTCATACGGCAATCAGCCCCAGCATTTT
NA TRBJ2-3 NA TRBV9 CASSMVPGVGTDTQYF TGTGCCAGCAGCATGGTACCAGGGGTTGGCACAGATACGCAGTATTTT
few TRBJ1-1 TRBD1 TRBV6-5 CASRPDRGRRAFF TGTGCCAGCAGACCGGACAGGGGCCGGAGAGCTTTCTTT
NA TRBJ2-7 TRBD1 TRBV12-3/TRBV12-4 CASRQGAYEQYF TGTGCCAGCAGACAGGGGGCATACGAGCAGTACTTC
few TRBJ2-3 NA TRBV12-3/TRBV12-4 CASSLYWGAAADTQYF TGTGCCAGCAGTTTATATTGGGGGGCCGCCGCAGATACGCAGTATTTT
few TRBJ1-5 NA TRBV7-9 CASSSLTGRGAQHF TGTGCCAGCAGCTCATTAACGGGGAGGGGGGCCCAGCATTTT
NA TRBJ2-3 TRBD2 TRBV20-1 CSASAGSGTADTQYF TGCAGTGCTAGCGCCGGTAGCGGGACGGCAGATACGCAGTATTTT
NA TRBJ2-3 NA TRBV5-1 CASSSTGWTSTDTQYF TGCGCCAGCAGCTCGACGGGGTGGACTAGCACAGATACGCAGTATTTT
few TRBJ1-4 NA TRBV6-6 CASSYSKPEKLFF TGTGCCAGCAGTTACTCGAAACCGGAAAAACTGTTTTTT
few TRBJ1-6 NA TRBV7-9 CASSTDSISLHF TGTGCCAGCAGTACCGACAGCATCTCCCTCCACTTT
many TRBJ2-5 NA TRBV11-2 CASSNSGRETQYF TGTGCCAGCAGCAATTCGGGCCGAGAGACCCAGTACTTC
NA TRBJ2-1 NA TRBV24-1 CAPRGLSTEQFF TGTGCCCCCCGGGGTCTGTCGACGGAGCAGTTCTTC
NA TRBJ1-4 NA TRBV14 CASSQPDKYEKLFF TGTGCCAGCAGCCAACCAGATAAATATGAAAAACTGTTTTTT
NA TRBJ1-1 NA TRBV12-3/TRBV12-4 CASSSDGLTRRVFF TGTGCCAGCAGTTCTGACGGGCTTACGCGTCGAGTTTTCTTT
few TRBJ2-5 TRBD1 TRBV5-8 CASTGRDRGLRETQYF TGTGCCAGCACCGGTCGGGACAGGGGGCTGAGAGAGACCCAGTACTTC
few TRBJ1-6 NA TRBV6-2/TRBV6-3 CASRNDPGFDNSPLHF TGTGCCAGCAGGAACGATCCGGGATTTGATAATTCACCCCTCCACTTT
NA TRBJ2-2 TRBD1 TRBV4-3 CASSRRTGGAGGELFF TGCGCCAGCAGCCGGAGGACAGGGGGCGCGGGCGGGGAGCTGTTTTTT
NA TRBJ2-4 NA TRBV9 CASSMQVAGKNIQYF TGTGCCAGCAGCATGCAGGTAGCCGGCAAAAACATTCAGTACTTC
many TRBJ2-1 TRBD1 TRBV7-2 CASSVRQGANEQFF TGTGCCAGCAGCGTACGCCAGGGGGCGAATGAGCAGTTCTTC
NA TRBJ2-7 NA TRBV18 CASSPAGTDYEQYF TGTGCCAGCTCACCAGCCGGGACGGACTACGAGCAGTACTTC
NA TRBJ2-1 NA TRBV4-1 CASSQGPRTEQFF TGCGCCAGCAGCCAAGGACCTCGAACGGAGCAGTTCTTC
NA TRBJ2-1 NA TRBV5-4 CASTLRDGDNEQFF TGTGCCAGCACCTTACGGGACGGAGACAATGAGCAGTTCTTC
many TRBJ2-1 NA TRBV5-1 CASSLGQSNEQFF TGCGCCAGCAGCTTAGGGCAGTCCAATGAGCAGTTCTTC
few TRBJ2-7 TRBD2 TRBV7-3 CASSLSAGGPYEQYF TGTGCCAGCAGCTTATCTGCGGGGGGGCCCTACGAGCAGTACTTC
few TRBJ2-1 NA TRBV7-2 CASRTEIYNEQFF TGTGCCAGCAGGACAGAGATCTACAATGAGCAGTTCTTC
NA TRBJ2-1 TRBD2 TRBV29-1 CSVDSGGASFNEQFF TGCAGCGTTGATAGCGGGGGGGCCTCTTTCAATGAGCAGTTCTTC
NA TRBJ2-7 TRBD1 TRBV6-2/TRBV6-3 CASSYSMENLRQGLAYEQYF TGTGCCAGCAGTTACTCGATGGAAAATCTACGACAGGGGCTTGCCTACGAGCAGTACTTC
NA TRBJ2-4 TRBD1 TRBV4-1 CVSSHPGTDMNIQYF TGCGTCAGCAGCCACCCCGGGACAGACATGAACATTCAGTACTTC
NA TRBJ2-3 NA TRBV24-1 CATSDGSIDTQYF TGTGCCACCAGTGATGGCTCGATAGATACGCAGTATTTT
few TRBJ1-4 NA TRBV20-1 CSATWTATRVEKLFF TGCAGTGCTACCTGGACTGCCACTAGGGTCGAAAAACTGTTTTTT
few TRBJ1-2 NA TRBV4-1 CASSQVEGNYGYTF TGCGCCAGCAGCCAAGTAGAGGGAAACTATGGCTACACCTTC
many TRBJ2-2 NA TRBV7-8 CASSPRGGQGNTGELFF TGTGCCAGCAGCCCCCGGGGGGGACAGGGGAACACCGGGGAGCTGTTTTTT
few TRBJ2-3 TRBD2 TRBV5-1 CASSLAGGSPDTQYF TGCGCCAGCAGCTTGGCGGGGGGGAGCCCAGATACGCAGTATTTT
NA TRBJ2-5 NA TRBV7-2 CASSDRQDLGQYF TGTGCCAGCAGCGACCGACAGGACCTCGGCCAGTACTTC
NA TRBJ2-1 NA TRBV7-2 CASSSSRNEQFF TGTGCCAGCAGCTCGAGTAGGAATGAGCAGTTCTTC
NA TRBJ2-7 NA TRBV6-5 CASKSSYEQYF TGTGCCAGCAAGAGCTCCTACGAGCAGTACTTC